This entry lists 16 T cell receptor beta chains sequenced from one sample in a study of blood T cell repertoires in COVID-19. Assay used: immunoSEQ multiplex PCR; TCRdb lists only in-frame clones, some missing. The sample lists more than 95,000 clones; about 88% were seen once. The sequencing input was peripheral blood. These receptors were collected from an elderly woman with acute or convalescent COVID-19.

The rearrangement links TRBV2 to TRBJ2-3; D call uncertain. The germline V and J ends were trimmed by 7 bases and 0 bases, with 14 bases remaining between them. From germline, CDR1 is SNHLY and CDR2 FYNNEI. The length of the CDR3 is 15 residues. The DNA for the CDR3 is TGTGCCAGCACCCCCGCGAAGTTTAGCACAGATACGCAGTATTTT. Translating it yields CASTPAKFSTDTQYF.

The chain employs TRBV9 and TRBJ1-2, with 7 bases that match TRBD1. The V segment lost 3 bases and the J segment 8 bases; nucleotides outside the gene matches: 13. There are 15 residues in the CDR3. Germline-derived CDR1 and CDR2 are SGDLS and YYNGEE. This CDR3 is CASSAGQEGLGGYTF. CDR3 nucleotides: TGTGCCAGCAGCGCCGGACAGGAAGGTCTAGGGGGCTACACCTTC.

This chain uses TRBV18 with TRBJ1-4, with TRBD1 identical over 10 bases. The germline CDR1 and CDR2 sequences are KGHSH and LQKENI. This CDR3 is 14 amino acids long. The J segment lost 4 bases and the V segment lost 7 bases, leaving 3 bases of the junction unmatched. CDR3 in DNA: TGTGCCAGCTTCCGGGACAGGGGTAATGAAAAACTGTTTTTT. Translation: CASFRDRGNEKLFF.

The CDR3: CASSIKSGPGYTF. The CDR3 bases are TGTGCCAGTAGTATTAAATCAGGGCCCGGCTACACCTTC. The chain is built from TRBV19 and TRBJ1-2; possible D gene TRBD1, 5 bases. The CDR3 is 13 amino acids. From germline, CDR1 is LNHDA and CDR2 SQIVND (reference sequence). With 3 bases removed from V and 8 bases from J, the gap between germline ends came to 13 bases.

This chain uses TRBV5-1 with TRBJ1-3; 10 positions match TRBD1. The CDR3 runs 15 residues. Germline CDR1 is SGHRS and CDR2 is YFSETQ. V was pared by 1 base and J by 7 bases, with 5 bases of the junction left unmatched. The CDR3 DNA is TGCGCCAGCAGCTTGAGTGGACAGGGGGTTAACACCATATATTTT. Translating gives CASSLSGQGVNTIYF.

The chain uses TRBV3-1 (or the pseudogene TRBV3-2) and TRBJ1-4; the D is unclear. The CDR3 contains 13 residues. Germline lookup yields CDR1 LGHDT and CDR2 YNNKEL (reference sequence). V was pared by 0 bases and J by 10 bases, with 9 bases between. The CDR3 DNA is TGTGCCAGCAGCCAAGATACAATGTCAAAACTGTTTTTT. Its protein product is CASSQDTMSKLFF.

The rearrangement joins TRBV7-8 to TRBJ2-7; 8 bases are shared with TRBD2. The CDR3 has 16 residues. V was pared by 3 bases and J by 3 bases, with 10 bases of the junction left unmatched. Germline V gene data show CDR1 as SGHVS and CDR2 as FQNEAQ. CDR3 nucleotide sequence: TGTGCCAGCAGCTTCCGGGCGGGGGGCCCTATCTACGAGCAGTACTTC. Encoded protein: CASSFRAGGPIYEQYF.

The CDR3 nucleotides read TGTGCCAGCAGTTTCGGACTAGCGGGAGATGGCGGGGAGCTGTTTTTT. Protein sequence: CASSFGLAGDGGELFF. The V call is TRBV6-6, the J call TRBJ2-2, with 13 bases that match TRBD2. Germline CDR1 MNHNY, CDR2 SVGAGI (reference sequence). This CDR3 has 16 residues. The junction had 6 bases not matched to a gene; V was cut back by 4 bases and J by 7 bases.

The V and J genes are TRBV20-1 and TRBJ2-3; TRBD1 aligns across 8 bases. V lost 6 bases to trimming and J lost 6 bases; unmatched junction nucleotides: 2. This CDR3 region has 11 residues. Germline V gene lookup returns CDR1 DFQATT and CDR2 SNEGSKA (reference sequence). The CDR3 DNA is TGCAGTGCACACAGGGGGGATACGCAGTATTTT. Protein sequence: CSAHRGDTQYF.

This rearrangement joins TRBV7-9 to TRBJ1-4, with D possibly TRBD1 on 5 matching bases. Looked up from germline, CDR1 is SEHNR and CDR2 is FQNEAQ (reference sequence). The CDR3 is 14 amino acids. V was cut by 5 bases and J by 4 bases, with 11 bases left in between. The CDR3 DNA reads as TGTGCCAGCAGCGCGGGACTGAGTAATGAAAAACTGTTTTTT. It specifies CASSAGLSNEKLFF. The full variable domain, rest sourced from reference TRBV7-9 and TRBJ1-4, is DTGVSQNPRHKITKRGQNVTFRCDPISEHNRLYWYRQTLGQGPEFLTYFQNEAQLEKSRLLSDRFSAERPKGSFSTLEIQRTEQGDSAMYLCASSAGLSNEKLFFGSGTQLSVL.

As DNA, the CDR3 is TGTGCCACCGGGACACCGAATCCTGAAGCTTTCTTT. This encodes CATGTPNPEAFF. The rearrangement uses TRBV6-6 and TRBJ1-1, with D possibly TRBD1 on 6 matching bases. Per germline, CDR1 MNHNY and CDR2 SVGAGI (reference sequence). The CDR3 consists of 12 residues. V lost 10 bases and J lost 6, with 15 bases in between.

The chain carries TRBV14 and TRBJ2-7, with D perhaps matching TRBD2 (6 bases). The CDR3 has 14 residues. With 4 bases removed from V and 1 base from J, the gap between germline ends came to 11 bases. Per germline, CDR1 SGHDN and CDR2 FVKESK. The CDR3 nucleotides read TGTGCCAGCAGCCTCGGGGGTGGGTCCTACGAGCAGTACTTC. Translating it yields CASSLGGGSYEQYF. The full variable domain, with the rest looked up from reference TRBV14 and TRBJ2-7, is EAGVTQFPSHSVIEKGQTVTLRCDPISGHDNLYWYRRVMGKEIKFLLHFVKESKQDESGMPNNRFLAERTGGTYSTLKVQPAELEDSGVYFCASSLGGGSYEQYFGPGTRLTVT.

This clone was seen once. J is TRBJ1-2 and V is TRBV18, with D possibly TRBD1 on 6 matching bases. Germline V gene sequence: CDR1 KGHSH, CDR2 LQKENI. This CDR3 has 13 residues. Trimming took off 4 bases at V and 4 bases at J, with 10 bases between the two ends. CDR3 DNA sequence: TGTGCCAGCTCACTACAGGACAGCTATGGCTACACCTTC. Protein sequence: CASSLQDSYGYTF.

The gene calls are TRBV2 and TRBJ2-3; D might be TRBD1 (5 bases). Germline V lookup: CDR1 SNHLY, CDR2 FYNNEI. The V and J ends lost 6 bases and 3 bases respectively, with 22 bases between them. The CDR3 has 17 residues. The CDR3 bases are TGTGCCAGCAGGATTGGGGCCACCGGAGCCGGAACAGATACGCAGTATTTT. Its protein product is CASRIGATGAGTDTQYF.

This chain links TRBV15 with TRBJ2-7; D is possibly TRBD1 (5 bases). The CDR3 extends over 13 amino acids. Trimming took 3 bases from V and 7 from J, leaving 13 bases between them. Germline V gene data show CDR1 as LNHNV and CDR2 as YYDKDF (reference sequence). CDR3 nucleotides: TGTGCCACCAGCAGGGACAACCTACCAGAGCAGTACTTC. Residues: CATSRDNLPEQYF.

CDR3 residues: CASSLALAGGEGGNEQFF. The CDR3, as DNA: TGCGCCAGCAGCTTGGCACTAGCGGGGGGCGAAGGGGGCAATGAGCAGTTCTTC. This sequence joins TRBV5-1 and TRBJ2-1; 12 positions match TRBD2. The CDR3 sequence is 18 residues long. J gave up 6 bases and V 0 bases, and 10 bases lay outside the gene matches. In germline, CDR1 is SGHRS, CDR2 YFSETQ.